The clone carrying this TCR beta chain has ten or more counts. These data belong to a study of T-cell memory formation after mild COVID-19. 5'RACE with constant-segment primers built TCRalpha and TCRbeta cDNA libraries with UMIs. One entry per CDR3 protein results from TCRdb running MiXCR on the 5' RACE reads. The sample has approximately 46,000 distinct CDR3 sequences; around 12% are singletons. V dropped 4 bases and J dropped 5; count of bases not matched to a gene: 7. The CDR3 consists of 14 residues. Per the germline V gene, CDR1 is SGHRS and CDR2 is YFSETQ. The chain uses TRBV5-1 and TRBJ2-5, with 8 positions matching TRBD1. The TCR sequence derives from a man aged 18 to 30 who had mild COVID-19 (a few samples of this study predate the infection). Cell type and time point are not known. The specimen was PBMCs or a T cell subset sorted from them (not recorded which). The CDR3 sequence: CASSPTGVGETQYF. The DNA of the CDR3 is TGCGCCAGCAGCCCGACAGGGGTTGGCGAGACCCAGTACTTC. The full variable domain, with the rest looked up from reference TRBV5-1 and TRBJ2-5, is KAGVTQTPRYLIKTRGQQVTLSCSPISGHRSVSWYQQTPGQGLQFLFEYFSETQRNKGNFPGRFSGRQFSNSRSEMNVSTLELGDSALYLCASSPTGVGETQYFGPGTRLLVL.